This TCR beta chain derives from a study of T-cell reconstitution after alpha-beta-depleted transplantation in children (dated by TCRdb to 2016 to 2017). Study-level background: Using TCR repertoire profiling, the study quantitatively followed how T-cell immune reconstitution unfolded in children after TCRalphabeta/CD19-depleted allogeneic hematopoietic cell transplantation.

Library creation used PCR. TCRdb shows the sequencer as Illumina HiSeq 2500. TCR library preparation used molecular barcoding, with unique molecular identifiers applied to normalize quantification of the TCRbeta repertoire. The public reads were reprocessed in TCRdb via fastp at Q25 and MiXCR, keeping in-frame beta chains. When rows share a CDR3 protein, they turn into one entry using the most common DNA and genes. Here the sample has roughly 500,000 distinct CDR3 sequences; about a sixth occur a single time. Roughly 3.3% of the sample lies in the top ten. CDR1 and CDR2, looked up from the germline V gene, are SGHRS and YFSETQ. Deletion took 4 bases off V and 6 bases off J, with a span of 25 bases between the germline ends. From cysteine to phenylalanine, the CDR3 is 17 amino acids long. The read is trimmed to its CDR3 DNA, 51 bases read in frame from base 1. As for this clonotype: This clone's antigen is unknown. No clone much larger than this one lies a single base away; base qualities are absent.

The sample in question was PBMCs from the stem cell graft donor, obtained from the stem cell graft. Rearrangement joined TRBV5-1 to TRBJ1-1; the D segment could be TRBD1, given 5 matching bases. The receptor was derived from a human donor who donated a stem cell graft to a child with acute lymphoblastic leukemia. The DNA sequence is TGCGCCAGCAGCCTGTACTTCCGACAGTACGGTGACCCTGAAGCTTTCTTT. This encodes CASSLYFRQYGDPEAFF.